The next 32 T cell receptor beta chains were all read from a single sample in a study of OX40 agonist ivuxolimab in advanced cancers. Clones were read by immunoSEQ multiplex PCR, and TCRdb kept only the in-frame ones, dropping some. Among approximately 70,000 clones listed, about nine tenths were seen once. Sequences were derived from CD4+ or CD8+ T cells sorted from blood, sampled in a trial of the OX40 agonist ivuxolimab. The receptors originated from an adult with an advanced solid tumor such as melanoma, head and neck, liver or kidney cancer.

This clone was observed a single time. The CDR3 DNA is TGTGCCAGCAGCAGGGGAAAAGAGACCCAGTACTTC. Protein sequence: CASSRGKETQYF. The chain combines TRBV6-1 with TRBJ2-5, with a weak D call TRBD1 (6 bases). With 6 bases removed from V and 3 bases from J, the gap between germline ends came to 8 bases. Germline values: CDR1 MNHNS, CDR2 SASEGT. This CDR3 has 12 residues.

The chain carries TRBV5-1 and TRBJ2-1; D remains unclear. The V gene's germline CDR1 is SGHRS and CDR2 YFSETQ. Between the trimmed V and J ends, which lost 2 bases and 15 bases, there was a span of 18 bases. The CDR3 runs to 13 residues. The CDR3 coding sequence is TGCGCCAGCAGCTTAGTCGGGTATTCTCGTATGTTCTTC. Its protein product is CASSLVGYSRMFF.

CDR3 region: CASSRQSGARVGEAFF. The CDR3 DNA reads as TGTGCCAGCAGCAGGCAGTCGGGGGCGCGTGTCGGTGAAGCTTTCTTT. J is TRBJ1-1 and V is TRBV11-3, with a possible D match to TRBD1 (6 bases). Trimming cost V 5 bases and J 7 bases, with 23 bases left between them. Looked up from germline, CDR1 is SGHNT and CDR2 is YENEEA. The CDR3 runs to 16 residues.

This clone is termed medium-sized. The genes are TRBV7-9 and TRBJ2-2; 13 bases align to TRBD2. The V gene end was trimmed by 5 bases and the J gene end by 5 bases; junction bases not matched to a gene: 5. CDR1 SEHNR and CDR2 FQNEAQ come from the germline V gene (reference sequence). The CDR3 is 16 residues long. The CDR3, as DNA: TGTGCCAGCAGCAACCAGGGACTAGCGGGGACCGGGGAGCTGTTTTTT. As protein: CASSNQGLAGTGELFF.

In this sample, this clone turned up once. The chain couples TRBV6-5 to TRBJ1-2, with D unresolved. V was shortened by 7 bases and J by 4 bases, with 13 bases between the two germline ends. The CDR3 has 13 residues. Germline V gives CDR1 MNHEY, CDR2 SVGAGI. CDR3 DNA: TGTGCCAGCACCAAAGCCGGCAGCTATGGCTACACCTTC. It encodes CASTKAGSYGYTF.

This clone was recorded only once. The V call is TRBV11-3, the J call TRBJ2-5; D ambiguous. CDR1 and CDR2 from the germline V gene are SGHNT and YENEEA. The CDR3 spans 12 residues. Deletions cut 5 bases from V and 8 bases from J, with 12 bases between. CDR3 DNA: TGTGCCAGCAGCCACCCCTCCCTAACCCAGTACTTC. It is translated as CASSHPSLTQYF.

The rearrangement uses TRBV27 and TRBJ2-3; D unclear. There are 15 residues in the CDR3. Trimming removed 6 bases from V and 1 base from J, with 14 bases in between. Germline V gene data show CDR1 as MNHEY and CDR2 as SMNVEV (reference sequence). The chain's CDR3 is CASSSTSLGTDTQYF. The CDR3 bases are TGTGCCAGCAGCTCCACATCCCTGGGCACAGATACGCAGTATTTT.

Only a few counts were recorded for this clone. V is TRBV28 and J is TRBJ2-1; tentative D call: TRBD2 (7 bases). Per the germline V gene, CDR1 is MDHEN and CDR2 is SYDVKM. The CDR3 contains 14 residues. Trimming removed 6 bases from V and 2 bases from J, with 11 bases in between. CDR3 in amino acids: CASRTGGPYNEQFF. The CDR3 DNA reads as TGTGCCAGCAGAACCGGGGGGCCCTACAATGAGCAGTTCTTC.

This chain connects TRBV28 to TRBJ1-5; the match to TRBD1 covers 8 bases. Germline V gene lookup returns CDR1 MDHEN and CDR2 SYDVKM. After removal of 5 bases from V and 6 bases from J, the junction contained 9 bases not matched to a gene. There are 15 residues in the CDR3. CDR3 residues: CASSGSGGAGQPQHF. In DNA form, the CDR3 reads TGTGCCAGCAGTGGGTCAGGGGGCGCGGGTCAGCCCCAGCATTTT.

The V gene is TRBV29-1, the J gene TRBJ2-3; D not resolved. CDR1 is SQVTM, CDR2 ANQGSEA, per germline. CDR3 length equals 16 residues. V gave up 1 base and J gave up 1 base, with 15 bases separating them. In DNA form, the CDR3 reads TGCAGCGTTGAAGTTGGTCCCCTAGTGGGCACAGATACGCAGTATTTT. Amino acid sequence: CSVEVGPLVGTDTQYF.

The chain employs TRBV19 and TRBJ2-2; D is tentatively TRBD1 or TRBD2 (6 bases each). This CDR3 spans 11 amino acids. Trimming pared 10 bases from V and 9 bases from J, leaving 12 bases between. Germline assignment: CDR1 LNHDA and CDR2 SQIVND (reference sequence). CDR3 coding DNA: TGTGCCATAGGGGGGCCTCGGGAGCTGTTTTTT. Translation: CAIGGPRELFF.

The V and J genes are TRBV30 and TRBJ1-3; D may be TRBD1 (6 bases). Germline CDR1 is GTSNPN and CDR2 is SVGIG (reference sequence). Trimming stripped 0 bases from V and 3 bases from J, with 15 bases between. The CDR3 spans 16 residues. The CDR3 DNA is TGTGCCTGGAGTGTACCGGGGGGGCTAGGTGGAAACACCATATATTTT. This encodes CAWSVPGGLGGNTIYF.

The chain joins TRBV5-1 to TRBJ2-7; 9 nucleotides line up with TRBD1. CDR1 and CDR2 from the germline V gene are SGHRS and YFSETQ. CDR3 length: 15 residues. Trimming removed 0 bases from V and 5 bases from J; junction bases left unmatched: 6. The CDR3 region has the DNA TGCGCCAGCAGCTTGGCCGGACAGGGGTTCGACGAGCAGTACTTC. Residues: CASSLAGQGFDEQYF.

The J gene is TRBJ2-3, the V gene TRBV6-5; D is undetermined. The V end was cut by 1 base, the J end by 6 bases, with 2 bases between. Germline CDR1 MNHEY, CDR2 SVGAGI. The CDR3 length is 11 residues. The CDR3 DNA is TGTGCCAGCAGTTACTACGATACGCAGTATTTT. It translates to CASSYYDTQYF.

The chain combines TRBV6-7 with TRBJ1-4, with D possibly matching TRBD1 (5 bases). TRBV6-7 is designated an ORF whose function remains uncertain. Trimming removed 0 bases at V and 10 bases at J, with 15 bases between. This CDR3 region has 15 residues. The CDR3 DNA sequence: TGTGCCAGCAGTTACTCGCTAGGGGAATTCGGAAAACTGTTTTTT. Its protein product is CASSYSLGEFGKLFF.

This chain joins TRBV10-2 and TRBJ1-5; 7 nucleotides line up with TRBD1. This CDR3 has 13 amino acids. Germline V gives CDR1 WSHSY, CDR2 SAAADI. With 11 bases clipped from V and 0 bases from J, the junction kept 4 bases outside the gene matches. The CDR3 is CASGQYSNQPQHF. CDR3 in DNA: TGCGCCTCGGGACAGTATAGCAATCAGCCCCAGCATTTT.

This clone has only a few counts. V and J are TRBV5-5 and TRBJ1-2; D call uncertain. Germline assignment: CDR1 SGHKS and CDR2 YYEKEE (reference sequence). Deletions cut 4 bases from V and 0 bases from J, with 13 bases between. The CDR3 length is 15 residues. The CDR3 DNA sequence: TGTGCCAGCAGCCCCGACGTCGGGGCTAACTATGGCTACACCTTC. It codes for CASSPDVGANYGYTF. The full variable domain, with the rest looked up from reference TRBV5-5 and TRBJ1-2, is DAGVTQSPTHLIKTRGQQVTLRCSPISGHKSVSWYQQVLGQGPQFIFQYYEKEERGRGNFPDRFSARQFPNYSSELNVNALLLGDSALYLCASSPDVGANYGYTFGSGTRLTVV.

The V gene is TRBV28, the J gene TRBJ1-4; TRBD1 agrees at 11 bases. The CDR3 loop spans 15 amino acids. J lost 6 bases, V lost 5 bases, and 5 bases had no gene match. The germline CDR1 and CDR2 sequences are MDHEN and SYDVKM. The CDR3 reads CASSIPGQGDEKLFF. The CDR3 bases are TGTGCCAGCAGTATACCGGGACAGGGGGATGAAAAACTGTTTTTT.

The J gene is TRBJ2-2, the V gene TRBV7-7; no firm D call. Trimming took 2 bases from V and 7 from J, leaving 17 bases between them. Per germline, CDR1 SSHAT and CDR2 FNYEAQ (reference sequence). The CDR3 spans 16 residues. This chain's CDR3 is CASSLRLLSSSGELFF. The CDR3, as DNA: TGTGCCAGCAGCTTAAGGCTGCTGAGTTCGAGCGGGGAGCTGTTTTTT.

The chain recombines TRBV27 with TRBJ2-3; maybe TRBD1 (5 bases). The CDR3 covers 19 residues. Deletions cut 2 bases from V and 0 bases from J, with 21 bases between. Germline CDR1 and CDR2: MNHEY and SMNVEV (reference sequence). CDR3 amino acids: CASSLKFKGLGLSTDTQYF. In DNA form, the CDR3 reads TGTGCCAGCAGTTTAAAATTTAAGGGGTTGGGGCTTAGCACAGATACGCAGTATTTT.

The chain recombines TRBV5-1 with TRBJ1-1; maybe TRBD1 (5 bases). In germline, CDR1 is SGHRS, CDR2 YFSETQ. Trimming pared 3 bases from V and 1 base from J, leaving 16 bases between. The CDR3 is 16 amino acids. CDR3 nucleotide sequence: TGCGCCAGCAGCTCCCCCCTTGTTACAGGGAACACTGAAGCTTTCTTT. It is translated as CASSSPLVTGNTEAFF. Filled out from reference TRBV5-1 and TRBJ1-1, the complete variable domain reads KAGVTQTPRYLIKTRGQQVTLSCSPISGHRSVSWYQQTPGQGLQFLFEYFSETQRNKGNFPGRFSGRQFSNSRSEMNVSTLELGDSALYLCASSSPLVTGNTEAFFGQGTRLTVV.

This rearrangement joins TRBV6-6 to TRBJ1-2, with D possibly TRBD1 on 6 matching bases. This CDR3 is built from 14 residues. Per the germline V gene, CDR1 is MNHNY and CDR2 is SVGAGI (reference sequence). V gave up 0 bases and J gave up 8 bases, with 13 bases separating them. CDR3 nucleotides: TGTGCCAGCAGTTACTCGACGGGGGCGCAGGGCTACACCTTC. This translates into CASSYSTGAQGYTF.

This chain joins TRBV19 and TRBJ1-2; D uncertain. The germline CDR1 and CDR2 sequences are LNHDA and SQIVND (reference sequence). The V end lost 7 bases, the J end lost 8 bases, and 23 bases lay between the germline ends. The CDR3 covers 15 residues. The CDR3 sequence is CASTPSGQFVGGYTF. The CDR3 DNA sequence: TGTGCCAGTACTCCCTCCGGGCAGTTTGTTGGGGGCTACACCTTC.

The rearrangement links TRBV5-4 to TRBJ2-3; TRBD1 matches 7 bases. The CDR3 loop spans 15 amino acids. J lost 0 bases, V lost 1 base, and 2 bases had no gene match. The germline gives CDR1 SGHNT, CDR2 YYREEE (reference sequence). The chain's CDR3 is CASSLQGVSTDTQYF. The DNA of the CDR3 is TGTGCCAGCAGCTTGCAGGGGGTGAGCACAGATACGCAGTATTTT.

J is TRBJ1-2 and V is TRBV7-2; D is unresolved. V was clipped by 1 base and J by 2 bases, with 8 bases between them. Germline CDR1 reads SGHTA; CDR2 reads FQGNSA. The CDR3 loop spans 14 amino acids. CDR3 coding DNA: TGTGCCAGCAGCTTAGAATCGGGAAACTATGGCTACACCTTC. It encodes CASSLESGNYGYTF.

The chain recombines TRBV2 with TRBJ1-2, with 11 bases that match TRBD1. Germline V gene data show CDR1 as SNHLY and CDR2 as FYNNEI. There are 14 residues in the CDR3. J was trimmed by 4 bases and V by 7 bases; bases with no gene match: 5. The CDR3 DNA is TGTGCCAGCATAGGGGACAGGGGGATCTATGGCTACACCTTC. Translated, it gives CASIGDRGIYGYTF. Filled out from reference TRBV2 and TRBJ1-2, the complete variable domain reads EPEVTQTPSHQVTQMGQEVILRCVPISNHLYFYWYRQILGQKVEFLVSFYNNEISEKSEIFDDQFSVERPDGSNFTLKIRSTKLEDSAMYFCASIGDRGIYGYTFGSGTRLTVV.

CDR3 coding DNA: TGTGCCAGCAGCGGAGTAACCCAGGGTAACATTCAGTACTTC. Translating it yields CASSGVTQGNIQYF. J is TRBJ2-4 and V is TRBV9; D possibly corresponds to TRBD1 (5 bases). Per germline, CDR1 SGDLS and CDR2 YYNGEE. The CDR3 consists of 14 residues. V was trimmed by 3 bases and J by 7 bases, leaving 14 bases between them.

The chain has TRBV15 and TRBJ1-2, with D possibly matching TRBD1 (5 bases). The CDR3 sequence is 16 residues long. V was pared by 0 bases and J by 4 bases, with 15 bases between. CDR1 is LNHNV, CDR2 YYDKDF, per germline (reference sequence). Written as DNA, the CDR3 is TGTGCCACCAGCAGAGATCCGCAGGGTGGGGGCTATGGCTACACCTTC. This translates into CATSRDPQGGGYGYTF.

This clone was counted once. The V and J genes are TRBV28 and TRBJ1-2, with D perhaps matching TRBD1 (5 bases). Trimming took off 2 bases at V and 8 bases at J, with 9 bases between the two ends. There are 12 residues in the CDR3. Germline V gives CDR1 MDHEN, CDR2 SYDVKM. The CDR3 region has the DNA TGTGCCAGCAGTTTAGTCGGGGGAGGCTACACCTTC. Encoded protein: CASSLVGGGYTF.

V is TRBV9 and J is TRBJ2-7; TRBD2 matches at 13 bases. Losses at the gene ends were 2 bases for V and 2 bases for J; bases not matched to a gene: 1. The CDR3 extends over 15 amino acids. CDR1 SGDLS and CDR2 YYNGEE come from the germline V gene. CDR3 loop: CASSVGLAGTYEQYF. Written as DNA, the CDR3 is TGTGCCAGCAGCGTGGGACTAGCGGGGACCTACGAGCAGTACTTC.

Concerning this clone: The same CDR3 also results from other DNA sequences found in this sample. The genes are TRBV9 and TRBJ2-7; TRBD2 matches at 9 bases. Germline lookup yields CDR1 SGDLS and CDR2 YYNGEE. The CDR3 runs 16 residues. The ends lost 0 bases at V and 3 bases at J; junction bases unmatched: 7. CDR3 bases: TGTGCCAGCAGCGTAGTGGCGTCTAGCGGGATCTACGAGCAGTACTTC. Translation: CASSVVASSGIYEQYF.

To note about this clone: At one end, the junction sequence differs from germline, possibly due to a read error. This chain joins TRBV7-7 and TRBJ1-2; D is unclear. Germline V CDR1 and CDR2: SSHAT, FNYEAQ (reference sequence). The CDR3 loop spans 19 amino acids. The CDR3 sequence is CASSLVVIGYGSYDYGYTF. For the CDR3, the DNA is TGTGCTAGCAGCTTAGTCGTCATCGGGTACGGCAGTTATGACTATGGCTACACCTTC.